This is a list of T cell receptor beta chains from one sample in a study of cytomegalovirus exposure and HLA in healthy donors. Libraries were prepared by immunoSEQ multiplex PCR; TCRdb keeps only in-frame clonotypes and omits some of them. This table holds 150,000 to 200,000 clones, roughly 80% found once. The source material was PBMCs. The origin of the receptors is a woman aged 30 to 39 in good health and CMV-seronegative. Both conserved end residues are part of each CDR3. D genes are given only for firm matches. Clone size is stated in some rows and not others, as once, few, many or a class when expanded.

v_gene	d_gene	j_gene	abundance	CDR3nt	CDR3aa
TRBV7-6	TRBD1	TRBJ2-2	-	TGTGCCAGCAGCCCGACAGGGCGAACCGGGGAGCTGTTTTTT	CASSPTGRTGELFF
TRBV11-2	-	TRBJ1-6	-	TGTGCCAGCAGCTATGCAGGGAGGAATTCACCCCTCCACTTT	CASSYAGRNSPLHF
TRBV6-6	TRBD1	TRBJ1-2	-	TGTGCCAGCAGTTCTGACCCGGGACAGACCTATGGCTACACCTTC	CASSSDPGQTYGYTF
TRBV7-8	-	TRBJ2-7	-	TGTGCCAGCAGCTTCTCGGCCCGAGGGCACGAGCAGTACTTC	CASSFSARGHEQYF
TRBV7-8	TRBD2	TRBJ2-1	-	TGTGCCAGCAGCTCACCCGGGACTAGCAAGGACAATGAGCAGTTCTTC	CASSSPGTSKDNEQFF
TRBV19	-	TRBJ2-1	-	TGTGCCAGTAGTATCAAACTAGCTTATGAGCAGTTCTTC	CASSIKLAYEQFF
TRBV7-8	-	TRBJ2-7	-	TGTGCCAGCAGGGAGGGGACGGCATACGAGCAGTACTTC	CASREGTAYEQYF
TRBV19	TRBD2	TRBJ2-7	-	TGTGCCGGCCAGACTAGCCCTCCCTACGAGCAGTACTTC	CAGQTSPPYEQYF
TRBV6-1	TRBD1	TRBJ1-1	-	TGTGCCAGCAGGGAACAGGGGATGAACACTGAAGCTTTCTTT	CASREQGMNTEAFF
TRBV10-1	TRBD1	TRBJ1-5	once	TGCGCCAGCAGGGACGACAGGGAATTTAGCAATCAGCCCCAGCATTTT	CASRDDREFSNQPQHF
TRBV5-1	-	TRBJ2-5	-	TGCGCCAGCAGCCGGGGGGCCCCACCGGTTCATGAGACCCAGTACTTC	CASSRGAPPVHETQYF
TRBV6-6	-	TRBJ1-2	-	TGTGCCAGCAGTTACGACAGAGGTAACTATGGCTACACCTTC	CASSYDRGNYGYTF
TRBV20-1	-	TRBJ2-1	-	TGCAGTGTCAAACGCATCGGTGAGCAGTTCTTC	CSVKRIGEQFF
TRBV10-2	-	TRBJ1-4	-	TGCGCCACCTCCCGGGGGGGGACCGGCAATGAAAAACTGTTTTTT	CATSRGGTGNEKLFF
TRBV5-1	TRBD1	TRBJ1-1	-	TGCGCCAGCAGCCCGGGACAGGGGAACGCTGAAGCTTTCTTT	CASSPGQGNAEAFF
TRBV7-9	TRBD1	TRBJ1-6	-	TGTGCCAGCAGCCCTCAGACAGGGGGATTTTCACCCCTCCACTTT	CASSPQTGGFSPLHF
TRBV6-4	TRBD1	TRBJ1-2	-	TGTGCCAGCAGTGAGAACAGACAGGGGGCCGGCTACACCTTC	CASSENRQGAGYTF
TRBV5-4	-	TRBJ1-1	-	TGTGCCAGCAGCCCGAGGAACACTGAAGCTTTCTTT	CASSPRNTEAFF
TRBV5-1	TRBD1	TRBJ2-7	-	TGCGCCAGCAGCTGGGGACAGGAGGAAGAGCAGTACTTC	CASSWGQEEEQYF
TRBV5-8	TRBD1	TRBJ2-2	-	TGTGCCAGCAGCTTGGCCACAGGGGCTTACACCGGGGAGCTGTTTTTT	CASSLATGAYTGELFF
TRBV27	-	TRBJ1-5	-	TGTGCCAGCAGGTCGACAGGTTCGGGCATGCCCCAGCATTTT	CASRSTGSGMPQHF
TRBV12-5	-	TRBJ2-1	-	TGTGCTAGTGGTTTGGTGCCCGGGTTTGAGCAGTTCTTC	CASGLVPGFEQFF
TRBV6-5	TRBD1	TRBJ1-1	-	TGTGCCAGCAGCCGTCGACCGGGACAGGGTGGAGCTTTCTTT	CASSRRPGQGGAFF
TRBV6-6	-	TRBJ1-5	-	TGTGCCAGCAGCCCCCAGGGCCCGAGCAATCAGCCCCAGCATTTT	CASSPQGPSNQPQHF
TRBV29-1	-	TRBJ1-1	-	TGCAGCGTCACTAAAATACAGGGTAGAGGGACTGAAGCTTTCTTT	CSVTKIQGRGTEAFF
TRBV5-1	TRBD1	TRBJ2-3	-	TGCGCCAGCAGCTTGGAGGGGACAGGTTTTTCCACAGATACGCAGTATTTT	CASSLEGTGFSTDTQYF
TRBV6-6	-	TRBJ2-6	-	TGTGCCAGCACCAACGGGAACTCTGGGGCCAACGTCCTGACTTTC	CASTNGNSGANVLTF
TRBV10-3	-	TRBJ1-1	few	TGTGCCATCAGTACGGGGGGGTTCATGAACACTGAAGCTTTCTTT	CAISTGGFMNTEAFF
TRBV14	-	TRBJ2-6	few	TGTGCCAGCAGCTTATCTGGGGCCAACGTCCTGACTTTC	CASSLSGANVLTF
TRBV29-1	-	TRBJ1-2	-	TGCAGCGTTGAGCGGTTGGCCAGGGGACCGTATGGCTACACCTTC	CSVERLARGPYGYTF
TRBV10-3	TRBD1	TRBJ2-2	-	TGTGCCATCACTGAGGGGACAGGGAGGACCGGGGAGCTGTTTTTT	CAITEGTGRTGELFF
TRBV7-9	-	TRBJ2-1	-	TGTTCCGGCAGCCAGACAGGCGGCACTTCCAATGAGCAGTTCTTC	CSGSQTGGTSNEQFF